Detailed here is one TCR beta chain. Its antigen is unidentified. These data originate in a study of CD8+ T cells in alopecia areata. General study results and limits: How baseline CD8+ expansion relates to response remains uncertain (there was one nonresponder). Mouse data revealed clearer TCR sharing than patient data did, a gap possibly tied to HLA.

CDR3 length equals 13 residues. Trimming at V came to 4 bases and at J to 5 bases, leaving 5 bases not matched to a gene. The germline CDR1 and CDR2 sequences are SGHRS and YFSETQ. Specified treatment: oral pan-JAK inhibitor, 5-10 mg twice daily. The authors extracted RNA and reverse transcribed it into cDNA as the sequencing template. Clones were sequenced by immunoSEQ multiplex PCR, and TCRdb holds only the in-frame ones, with some missing. Among roughly 200,000 clones listed, 53% were seen once. The source of this sequence is a human donor with alopecia areata. Sequencing used CD8+ T cells sorted from blood, obtained at week 24, from a patient treated with tofacitinib. The chain uses TRBV5-1 and TRBJ2-7; 8 bases are shared with TRBD1. CDR3: CASSTRQGNEQYF. The CDR3, as DNA: TGCGCCAGCAGCACCAGACAGGGGAACGAGCAGTACTTC. Supplemented by reference TRBV5-1 and TRBJ2-7, the full variable domain reads KAGVTQTPRYLIKTRGQQVTLSCSPISGHRSVSWYQQTPGQGLQFLFEYFSETQRNKGNFPGRFSGRQFSNSRSEMNVSTLELGDSALYLCASSTRQGNEQYFGPGTRLTVT.